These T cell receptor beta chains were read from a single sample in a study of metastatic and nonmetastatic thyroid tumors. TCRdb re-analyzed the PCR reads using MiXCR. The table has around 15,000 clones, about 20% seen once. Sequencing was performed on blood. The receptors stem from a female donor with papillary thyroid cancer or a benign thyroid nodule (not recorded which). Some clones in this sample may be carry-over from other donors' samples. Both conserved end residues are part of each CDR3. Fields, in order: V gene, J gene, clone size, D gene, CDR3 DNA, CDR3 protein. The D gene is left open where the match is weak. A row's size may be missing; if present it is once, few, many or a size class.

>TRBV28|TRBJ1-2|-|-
TGTGCCAGCAGTGTACAGGGTCCCTATGGCTACACCTTC
CASSVQGPYGYTF
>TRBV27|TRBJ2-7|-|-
TGTGCCAGCAGTTTATCTACCCGCTACGAGCAGTACTTC
CASSLSTRYEQYF
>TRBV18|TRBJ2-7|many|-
TGTGCCAGCTCAAGAGAATACGAGCAGTACTTC
CASSREYEQYF
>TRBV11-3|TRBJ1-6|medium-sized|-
TGTGCCAGCAGCTCCCGACACGCTTCTAATTCACCCCTCCACTTT
CASSSRHASNSPLHF
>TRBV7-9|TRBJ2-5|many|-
TGTGCCAGCAGCTTCAGATTCCGTAGCGTTAGGGCAGAGACCCAGTACTTC
CASSFRFRSVRAETQYF
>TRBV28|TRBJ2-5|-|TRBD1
TGTGCCAGCAGTGAGACAGGGGGCCAAGAGACCCAGTACTTC
CASSETGGQETQYF
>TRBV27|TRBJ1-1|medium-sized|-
TGTGCCAGCAGTCCCCCTGACAGGCAGAACACTGAAGCTTTCTTT
CASSPPDRQNTEAFF
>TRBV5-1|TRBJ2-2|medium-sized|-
TGCGCCAGCAGCTTAATATGGGGAAAACCCAACGGGGAGCTGTTTTTT
CASSLIWGKPNGELFF
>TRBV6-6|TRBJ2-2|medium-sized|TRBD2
TGTGCCAGCAGTTACACCGGACTAGCCCACACCGGGGAGCTGTTTTTT
CASSYTGLAHTGELFF
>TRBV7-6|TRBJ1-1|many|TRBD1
TGTGCCAGCAGCGAGGACAGGGAGACTGAAGCTTTCTTT
CASSEDRETEAFF
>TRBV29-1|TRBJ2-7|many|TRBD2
TGCAACGTTGGTCTAGCGGGACTTGGCGAGCAGTACTTC
CNVGLAGLGEQYF
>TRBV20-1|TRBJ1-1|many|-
TGCAGTGCTATGACCCCCGGGGCTGAAGCTTTCTTT
CSAMTPGAEAFF
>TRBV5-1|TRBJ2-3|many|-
TGCGCCAGCAGCTTGGAAATCACCGGGGGGCCAGATACGCAGTATTTT
CASSLEITGGPDTQYF
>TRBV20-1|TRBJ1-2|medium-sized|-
TGCAGTGCGAATCAACAGAAAGGCTACACCTTC
CSANQQKGYTF
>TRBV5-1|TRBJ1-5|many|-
TGCGCCAGCAGCTTGGGGCCCCTCCTTAGCCCCAATCGAGCCCAGCATTTT
CASSLGPLLSPNRAQHF
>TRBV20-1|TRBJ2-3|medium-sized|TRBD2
TGCAGTGTAGCGGGAGGAGGAGATACGCAGTATTTT
CSVAGGGDTQYF
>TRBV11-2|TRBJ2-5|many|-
TGTGCCAGCGCGCGTTCGGGTCAGACCCAGTACTTC
CASARSGQTQYF
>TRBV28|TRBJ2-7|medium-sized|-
TGTGCCAGCAGTTTTAGGCGAGAGCAGTACTTC
CASSFRREQYF
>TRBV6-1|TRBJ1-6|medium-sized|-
TGTGCCAGCAGACCTCTGTTGGGGGGAAGAGGAGATTCACCCCTCCACTTT
CASRPLLGGRGDSPLHF
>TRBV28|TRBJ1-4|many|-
TGTGCCAGCAGACCCGGGGGTTCTGGGGGTGAAAAACTGTTTTTT
CASRPGGSGGEKLFF
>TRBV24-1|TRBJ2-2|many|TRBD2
TGTGCCACCAGTGACCACACTAGCGGGAGGGCCTTTGGCACCGGGGAGCTGTTTTTT
CATSDHTSGRAFGTGELFF
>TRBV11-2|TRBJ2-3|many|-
TGTGCCAGCACCTTAGGGGGGGTGGAACAGGATACCAGGGATTTT
CASTLGGVEQDTRDF
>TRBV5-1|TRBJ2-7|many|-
TGCGCCAGCAGGTTCAAATACGAGCAGTACTTC
CASRFKYEQYF
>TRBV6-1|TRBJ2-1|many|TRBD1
TGTGCCAGCAGTACCGGGACAGGGGAAGACAATGAGCAGTTCTTC
CASSTGTGEDNEQFF
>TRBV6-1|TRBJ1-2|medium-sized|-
TGTGCCAGCAGACCGGGCCCCTTGTATGGCTACACCTTC
CASRPGPLYGYTF
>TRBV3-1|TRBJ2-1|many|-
TGTGCCAGCAGCCAAGTGCCTAGCGCGTTTGAGCAGTTCTTC
CASSQVPSAFEQFF
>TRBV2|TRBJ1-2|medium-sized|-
TGTGCCAGCAGACGGACAGTTTCCTTCTATGGCTACACCTTC
CASRRTVSFYGYTF
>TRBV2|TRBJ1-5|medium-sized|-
TGTGCCAGCAGGGACAGCAATCAGCCCCAGCATTTT
CASRDSNQPQHF
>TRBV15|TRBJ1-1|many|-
TGTGCCACCAGCAGACCCGACGGGAACACTGAAGCTTTCTTT
CATSRPDGNTEAFF
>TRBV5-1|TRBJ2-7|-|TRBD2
TGCGCCAGCAGCTCGGGGACTAGTTTGGAGCAGTACTTC
CASSSGTSLEQYF
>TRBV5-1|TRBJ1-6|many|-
TGCGCCAGCAGCCAATTAATGACAAGCTCCTATAATTCACCCCTCCACTTT
CASSQLMTSSYNSPLHF
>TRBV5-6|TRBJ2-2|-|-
TGTGCCAGCAGCTTGGCAGACAGTGAGGGGGAGCTGTTTTTT
CASSLADSEGELFF
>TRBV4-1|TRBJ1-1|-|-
TGCGCCAGCAGCCAAGGAGGGAATAGGGACACAGAAGCTTTCTTT
CASSQGGNRDTEAFF
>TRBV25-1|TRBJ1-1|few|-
TGTGCCAGCAGCGAAAACGACTGGGGCTCGGTCACTGAAGCTTTCTTT
CASSENDWGSVTEAFF
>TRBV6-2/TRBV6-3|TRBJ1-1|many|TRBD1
TGTGCCAGCAGCACGGGACAGGGAAACACTGAAGCTTTCTTT
CASSTGQGNTEAFF
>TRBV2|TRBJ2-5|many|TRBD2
TGTGCCAGCATCCGGGGACTAGCGGGAGGTGGCTTAGAGACCCAGTACTTC
CASIRGLAGGGLETQYF
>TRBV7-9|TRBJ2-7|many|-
TGTGCCAGCAGCCCCGGCCCAGGATTGGGGTACGAGCAGTACTTC
CASSPGPGLGYEQYF
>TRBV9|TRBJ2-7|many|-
TGTGCCAGCAGCGGGACGGTAACCTCCTACGAGCAGTACTTC
CASSGTVTSYEQYF
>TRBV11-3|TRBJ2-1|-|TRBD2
TGTGCCAGCAGCTCCGGGACTACCTACAATGAGCAGTTCTTC
CASSSGTTYNEQFF
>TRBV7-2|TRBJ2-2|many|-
TGTGCCAGCAGCTCAGTTGTTGGGGCCGGGGAGCTGTTTTTT
CASSSVVGAGELFF
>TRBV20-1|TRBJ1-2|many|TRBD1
TGCAGTGCTAGACGACCAACCGGGACAGAACTGTATGGCTACACCTTC
CSARRPTGTELYGYTF
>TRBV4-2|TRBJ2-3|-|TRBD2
TGTGCCAGTAGCCCTCCGGGAATAGCGGGAGTGGAGCAGTATTTT
CASSPPGIAGVEQYF
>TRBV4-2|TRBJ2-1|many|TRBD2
TGTGCCAGCAGCCAAGGACTAGCGGGAGGGGGGATGGATGAGCAGTTCTTC
CASSQGLAGGGMDEQFF
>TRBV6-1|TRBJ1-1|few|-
TGTGCCGGAATAGGCAACACTGAAGCTTTCTTT
CAGIGNTEAFF
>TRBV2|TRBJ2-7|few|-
TGTGCCAGCATTCTAGAACCCCGGCGGTCCTACGAGCAGTACTTC
CASILEPRRSYEQYF
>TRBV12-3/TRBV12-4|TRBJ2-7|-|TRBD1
TGTGCCAGCAGTCCAGGGGGCTCCTACGAGCAGTACTTC
CASSPGGSYEQYF
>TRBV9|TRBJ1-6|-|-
TGTGCCAGCAGCGTAGGAATGGGGAATTCACCCCTCCACTTT
CASSVGMGNSPLHF
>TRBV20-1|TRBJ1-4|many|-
TGCAGTGCGACGGTTCCGTTTTCTGGAAAACTGTTTTTT
CSATVPFSGKLFF
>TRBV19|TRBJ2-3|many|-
TGTGCCAGTAGTATAGTGGGTTGGGAAGGAGATACGCAGTATTTT
CASSIVGWEGDTQYF
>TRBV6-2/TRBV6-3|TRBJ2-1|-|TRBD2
TGTGCCAGCAGTTACTTCGACGGCGGGAGGGCCCTGTCAGGCGTCGAGCAGTTCTTC
CASSYFDGGRALSGVEQFF
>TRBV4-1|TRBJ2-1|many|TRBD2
TGCGCCAGCAGCCAATGGACTAGCGGGGGCTCGGATGAGCAGTTCTTC
CASSQWTSGGSDEQFF
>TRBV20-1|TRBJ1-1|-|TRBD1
TGCAGTGCTAGGAACCGAAGGCAGGGGGACACTGAAGCTTTCTTT
CSARNRRQGDTEAFF
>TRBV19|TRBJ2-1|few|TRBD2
TGTGCCAGTAGTATATCTCCGGGGGGCAATGAGCAGTTCTTC
CASSISPGGNEQFF
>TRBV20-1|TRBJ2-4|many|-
TGCAGTGCTAGGCAGGGGGGGATTAACATTCAGTACTTC
CSARQGGINIQYF
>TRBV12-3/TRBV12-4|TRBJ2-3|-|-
TGTGCCAGCAGCTTACCTGGGATCACAGATACGCAGTATTTT
CASSLPGITDTQYF